This T cell receptor (beta chain) was captured by sequencing in a study of T cells in Graves' hyperthyroidism and ophthalmopathy. At the level of the study: Peripheral blood was drawn at first diagnosis, prior to all treatment. Regarding the study as a whole: The model anticipated ophthalmopathy a median about six months pre-onset. Stable hyperthyroidism was told apart from ophthalmopathy by a model built on 13 V-J features.

This clonotype was seen only a few times. No antigen is known for it. Trimming cost V 6 bases and J 1 base, with 16 bases left between them. This CDR3 comprises 15 residues. Germline V lookup: CDR1 MNHNS, CDR2 SASEGT. No progression to ophthalmopathy during 18 months of follow-up defined stable disease. Researchers amplified the TCR beta CDR3 regions from RNA transcripts. During a first-round RT-PCR of the TCR CDR3, the HTBI primer set was used. Each CDR3 protein is one row after TCRdb ran MiXCR on the multiplex PCR reads. Of roughly 700,000 distinct CDR3 sequences in the sample, around a sixth were seen once.

This rearrangement joins TRBV6-1 to TRBJ2-7; D assignment may be TRBD1 or TRBD2 (6 bases each). Input material: blood. This TCR derives from a man between 50 and 59 years old with Graves' hyperthyroidism. The CDR3 loop reads CASRYVQGGSYEQYF. For the CDR3, the DNA is TGTGCCAGCAGATACGTACAGGGAGGTTCCTACGAGCAGTACTTC.